A selection of T cell receptor beta chains follows, all from one sample in a study of radiotherapy plus CTLA-4 blockade in lung cancer. Using immunoSEQ multiplex PCR, the repertoire was profiled, and TCRdb retains in-frame clones only, with some absent. The sample includes about 100,000 clones, under 90% of them seen just once. The sample here was peripheral blood, taken from a patient treated with radiotherapy plus ipilimumab. All receptors come from a human donor with non-small cell lung cancer who had stable disease on radiotherapy plus ipilimumab. Each CDR3 is given with its conserved first and last residue. The D gene is left open where the match is weak. Expanded clones are given a class, and other clones once, few, many or no size at all.

j_gene: TRBJ1-5; d_gene: TRBD1; v_gene: TRBV9; abundance: -; CDR3aa: CASSVTGGLDQPQHF; CDR3nt: TGTGCCAGCAGCGTAACAGGGGGCCTGGATCAGCCCCAGCATTTT
j_gene: TRBJ2-2; d_gene: -; v_gene: TRBV5-4; abundance: -; CDR3aa: CASRFGAGSGELFF; CDR3nt: TGTGCCAGCAGGTTCGGGGCGGGATCCGGGGAGCTGTTTTTT
j_gene: TRBJ1-1; d_gene: -; v_gene: TRBV9; abundance: medium-sized; CDR3aa: CASSPQGQLNTEAFF; CDR3nt: TGTGCCAGCAGCCCTCAAGGACAGTTGAACACTGAAGCTTTCTTT
j_gene: TRBJ1-6; d_gene: -; v_gene: TRBV9; abundance: -; CDR3aa: CASGQGSPLHF; CDR3nt: TGTGCCAGCGGGCAAGGGTCACCCCTCCACTTT
j_gene: TRBJ1-1; d_gene: -; v_gene: TRBV6-6; abundance: -; CDR3aa: CASSYGPGGNTEAFF; CDR3nt: TGTGCCAGCAGTTACGGTCCGGGAGGGAACACTGAAGCTTTCTTT
j_gene: TRBJ1-6; d_gene: -; v_gene: TRBV28; abundance: -; CDR3aa: CASSPSPGATTSPLHF; CDR3nt: TGTGCCAGCAGCCCGAGCCCCGGAGCAACTACTTCACCCCTCCACTTT
j_gene: TRBJ2-5; d_gene: TRBD2; v_gene: TRBV6-1; abundance: -; CDR3aa: CASSEKTSGRETQYF; CDR3nt: TGTGCCAGCAGTGAAAAGACTAGCGGGAGAGAGACCCAGTACTTC
j_gene: TRBJ2-1; d_gene: -; v_gene: TRBV6-5; abundance: once; CDR3aa: CASSKGTDEQFF; CDR3nt: TGTGCCAGCAGTAAGGGGACGGATGAGCAGTTCTTC
j_gene: TRBJ1-1; d_gene: -; v_gene: TRBV15; abundance: -; CDR3aa: CATSREATGGTEAFF; CDR3nt: TGTGCCACCAGCAGAGAGGCGACTGGGGGGACTGAAGCTTTCTTT
j_gene: TRBJ1-2; d_gene: -; v_gene: TRBV28; abundance: -; CDR3aa: CASSRKGDKGYTF; CDR3nt: TGTGCCAGCAGTCGGAAGGGGGATAAGGGCTACACCTTC
j_gene: TRBJ1-3; d_gene: -; v_gene: TRBV5-1; abundance: -; CDR3aa: CASSLTGTGNTIYF; CDR3nt: TGCGCCAGCAGCTTGACGGGGACAGGAAACACCATATATTTT
j_gene: TRBJ2-7; d_gene: -; v_gene: TRBV5-8; abundance: few; CDR3aa: CASSYEKKQYF; CDR3nt: TGTGCCAGCAGTTACGAGAAGAAGCAGTACTTC
j_gene: TRBJ2-4; d_gene: -; v_gene: TRBV30; abundance: once; CDR3aa: CAWSVNMRDIQYF; CDR3nt: TGTGCCTGGAGTGTAAACATGCGGGACATTCAGTACTTC
j_gene: TRBJ2-7; d_gene: -; v_gene: TRBV30; abundance: -; CDR3aa: CAWKRRRQVSSYEQYF; CDR3nt: TGTGCCTGGAAGAGGCGTCGGCAGGTGAGCTCCTACGAGCAGTACTTC
j_gene: TRBJ1-2; d_gene: -; v_gene: TRBV6-1; abundance: -; CDR3aa: CASSEGGFKRYTF; CDR3nt: TGTGCCAGCAGTGAGGGGGGATTTAAGCGCTACACCTTC
j_gene: TRBJ1-4; d_gene: -; v_gene: TRBV19; abundance: -; CDR3aa: CASSVHGGHEKLFF; CDR3nt: TGTGCCAGTAGTGTTCATGGGGGACACGAAAAACTGTTTTTT
j_gene: TRBJ2-5; d_gene: -; v_gene: TRBV2; abundance: few; CDR3aa: CASTARGIFETQYF; CDR3nt: TGTGCCAGCACGGCCAGGGGAATTTTCGAGACCCAGTACTTC